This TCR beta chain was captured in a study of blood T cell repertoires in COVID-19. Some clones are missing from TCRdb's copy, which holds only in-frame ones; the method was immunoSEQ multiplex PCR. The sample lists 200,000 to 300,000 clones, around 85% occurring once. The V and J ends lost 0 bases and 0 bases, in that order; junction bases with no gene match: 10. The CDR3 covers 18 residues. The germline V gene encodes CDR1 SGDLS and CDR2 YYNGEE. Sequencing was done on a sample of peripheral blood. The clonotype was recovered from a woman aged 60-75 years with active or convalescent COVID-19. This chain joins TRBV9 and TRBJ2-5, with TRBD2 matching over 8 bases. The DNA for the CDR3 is TGTGCCAGCAGCGTAGTTTCAGCGGGGGACAAGTACCAAGAGACCCAGTACTTC. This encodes CASSVVSAGDKYQETQYF. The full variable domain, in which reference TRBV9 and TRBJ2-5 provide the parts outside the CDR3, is DSGVTQTPKHLITATGQRVTLRCSPRSGDLSVYWYQQSLDQGLQFLIQYYNGEERAKGNILERFSAQQFPDLHSELNLSSLELGDSALYFCASSVVSAGDKYQETQYFGPGTRLLVL.